This T cell receptor (beta chain) comes out of a study of T-cell reconstitution after alpha-beta-depleted transplantation in children. This clonotype was detected many times. Germline CDR1 reads SQVTM; CDR2 reads ANQGSEA. Trimming pared 4 bases from V and 3 bases from J, leaving 11 bases between. The CDR3 is 13 amino acids. The authors prepared the TCRbeta library with unique molecular identifiers. Each CDR3 protein gets one entry after TCRdb re-called the PCR reads with MiXCR. The data show around 600,000 distinct CDR3 sequences, with roughly 23% seen just once and less than 15% held by the top ten. Sequencing was performed on PBMCs, mostly from graft donor cells, taken 360 days after TCRalphabeta/CD19-depleted stem cell transplant. The chain employs TRBV29-1 and TRBJ2-3; a possible D gene is TRBD2 (6 bases). The clonotype originates from a boy in the first two years of life who had a stem cell transplant for acute myeloid leukemia, so the T cells may come from the graft donor. CDR3 DNA sequence: TGCAGCGTTGCGGGGGACCGAACAGATACGCAGTATTTT. It translates to CSVAGDRTDTQYF.